What follows describes a single T cell receptor beta chain. The data derive from a study of lymphopenia after photon versus proton radiotherapy. The CDR3 runs to 14 residues. V was trimmed by 5 bases and J by 0 bases, leaving 8 bases between them. Germline loops: CDR1 LNHDA, CDR2 SQIVND (reference sequence). The table came from immunoSEQ multiplex PCR; TCRdb's copy has only in-frame clones and leaves some out. The data hold fewer than 20,000 clones, with roughly 90% observed a single time. The chain joins TRBV19 to TRBJ1-3; D gene unclear. Specimen: peripheral blood, collected from a patient treated with photon-based radiotherapy. This receptor was taken from a woman between 40 and 55 years old with cholangiocarcinoma. CDR3 DNA: TGTGCCAGTAGTGGGCAGTCCTCTGGAAACACCATATATTTT. It encodes CASSGQSSGNTIYF.